These 28 T cell receptor beta chains were all obtained from the same sample, sequenced in a study of T-cell reconstitution after alpha-beta-depleted transplantation in children (dated by TCRdb to about 2016). The library was produced with PCR. The data were produced on an Illumina HiSeq 2500. To normalize quantification of the TCRbeta repertoire, the TCR libraries were built with molecular barcoding that relied on unique molecular identifiers. Clones were called with MiXCR by TCRdb after fastp trimmed the public reads at Q25, and only in-frame beta chains were retained. Under each unique CDR3 protein, matching rows form one entry showing the most common genes and DNA. The sample data list just over 350,000 distinct CDR3 sequences, and 10% to 15% of these were observed just once. Around 4.5% of the sample rests with the top ten. The material sequenced was PBMCs, taken from the stem cell graft. Receptors were obtained from a human donor who donated a stem cell graft to a child with Fanconi anemia.

V is TRBV5-1 and J is TRBJ1-2; D is ambiguous. CDR3 size: 14 residues. In germline, CDR1 is SGHRS, CDR2 YFSETQ. The V end lost 0 bases, the J end lost 2 bases, and 8 bases lay between the germline ends. In DNA, the CDR3 is TGCGCCAGCAGCTTGGCCCGGGTAAACTATGGCTACACCTTC. It is translated as CASSLARVNYGYTF. Supplemented by reference TRBV5-1 and TRBJ1-2, the full variable domain reads KAGVTQTPRYLIKTRGQQVTLSCSPISGHRSVSWYQQTPGQGLQFLFEYFSETQRNKGNFPGRFSGRQFSNSRSEMNVSTLELGDSALYLCASSLARVNYGYTFGSGTRLTVV.

This chain links TRBV4-2 with TRBJ1-1, with D maybe TRBD1 (5 bases). This CDR3 is built from 13 residues. Between the trimmed V and J ends, which lost 6 bases and 6 bases, there was a span of 14 bases. Germline CDR1 LGHNA, CDR2 YNFKEQ. CDR3 amino acids: CASREGDGAEAFF. The DNA for the CDR3 is TGTGCCAGCAGGGAAGGGGACGGCGCTGAAGCTTTCTTT.

The chain is built from TRBV6-1 and TRBJ1-3, with D possibly TRBD1 on 6 matching bases. The CDR3 totals 15 residues. The ends were cut back, 5 bases at V and 0 bases at J, with 11 bases in the middle. CDR1 and CDR2 (germline): MNHNS, SASEGT. CDR3: CASSQQGFSGNTIYF. The CDR3 DNA sequence: TGTGCCAGCAGTCAACAGGGATTCTCTGGAAACACCATATATTTT.

This clonotype showed up just a few times. The chain carries TRBV9 and TRBJ2-3; D may match TRBD1 or TRBD2 (5 bases each). The V and J ends lost 0 bases and 2 bases respectively, with 7 bases between them. The germline CDR1 and CDR2 sequences are SGDLS and YYNGEE. CDR3 size: 14 residues. This CDR3 is CASSVVGDTDTQYF. For the CDR3, the DNA is TGTGCCAGCAGCGTAGTGGGGGACACAGATACGCAGTATTTT.

This clonotype has ten or more counts. In DNA form, the CDR3 reads TGTGCCAGCAGCCCGCCGGGACAGGGGTACTCCACTGAAGCTTTCTTT. It encodes CASSPPGQGYSTEAFF. The chain has TRBV5-6 and TRBJ1-1; the match to TRBD1 covers 10 bases. The length of the CDR3 is 16 residues. Unmatched junction bases numbered 10, after V lost 4 bases and J lost 4 bases. Germline loops: CDR1 SGHDT, CDR2 YYEEEE.

The gene calls are TRBV27 and TRBJ2-3; D uncertain. The CDR3 consists of 15 residues. CDR1 MNHEY and CDR2 SMNVEV come from the germline V gene (reference sequence). The V end was cut by 5 bases, the J end by 0 bases, with 12 bases between. CDR3 region: CASSPASWSTDTQYF. The CDR3 nucleotides are TGTGCCAGCAGTCCTGCCAGTTGGAGCACAGATACGCAGTATTTT.

The V gene is TRBV18, the J gene TRBJ2-5; D is unclear. The germline V gene encodes CDR1 KGHSH and CDR2 LQKENI. CDR3 size: 13 residues. V was cut by 6 bases and J by 1 base, with 9 bases left in between. The CDR3 coding sequence is TGTGCCAGCTCCGAAATCACCCAAGAGACCCAGTACTTC. Amino acids: CASSEITQETQYF.

A few counts support this clonotype. The V and J genes are TRBV5-1 and TRBJ2-6; D is uncertain. Trimming left V 4 bases short and J 2 bases short, with 13 bases between. Germline V CDR1 and CDR2: SGHRS, YFSETQ. The length of the CDR3 is 16 residues. DNA for the CDR3: TGCGCCAGCAGCCGTACTATCCTAACTGGGGCCAACGTCCTGACTTTC. Its protein product is CASSRTILTGANVLTF.

The chain joins TRBV28 to TRBJ2-5; 8 nucleotides align to TRBD2. The V segment lost 7 bases and the J segment 4 bases; nucleotides outside the gene matches: 11. CDR3 length: 15 residues. The germline CDR1 and CDR2 sequences are MDHEN and SYDVKM. In nucleotides, the CDR3 is TGTGCCAGCATCCTCGGGAGGGATGTAGGAGAGACCCAGTACTTC. As protein: CASILGRDVGETQYF.

The genes are TRBV5-1 and TRBJ2-3; 9 bases are shared with TRBD2. Germline V gene sequence: CDR1 SGHRS, CDR2 YFSETQ. The CDR3 consists of 15 residues. After removal of 3 bases from V and 4 bases from J, the junction contained 6 bases not matched to a gene. DNA for the CDR3: TGCGCCAGCAGCTCGGGACTAGCCGAAGCAGATACGCAGTATTTT. This translates into CASSSGLAEADTQYF.

The V gene is TRBV12-3 or TRBV12-4, the J gene TRBJ1-2; D unresolved. Trimming stripped 2 bases from V and 8 bases from J, with 18 bases between. The CDR3 sequence is 15 residues long. The CDR3 reads CASSLYTDGGGGYTF. The CDR3 coding sequence is TGTGCCAGCAGTTTATACACCGACGGAGGAGGAGGCTACACCTTC.

V usage is TRBV5-1 and J usage is TRBJ1-2; D is unresolved. Germline V gives CDR1 SGHRS, CDR2 YFSETQ. Trimming left V 4 bases short and J 5 bases short, with 15 bases between. The CDR3 is 14 residues long. The CDR3 region has the DNA TGCGCCAGCAGCCCCGCGTCTATAGGGTATGGCTACACCTTC. Protein product: CASSPASIGYGYTF.

This clonotype was counted ten times or more. The chain joins TRBV20-1 to TRBJ1-6, with D possibly matching TRBD1 (6 bases). The CDR3 has 13 residues. CDR1 is DFQATT and CDR2 is SNEGSKA in the germline V gene (reference sequence). Trimming stripped 6 bases from V and 1 base from J, with 7 bases between. CDR3 region: CSAQGSYNSPLHF. The CDR3 DNA reads TGCAGTGCCCAGGGGTCCTATAATTCACCCCTCCACTTT.

The chain joins TRBV4-1 to TRBJ2-1; D is unclear. CDR1 is MGHRA and CDR2 is YSYEKL in the germline V gene. V shed 0 bases and J shed 7 bases, with 13 bases lying between them. This CDR3 has 15 amino acids. The CDR3 DNA sequence: TGCGCCAGCAGCCAAGATAGGTGGCTGGTTAATGAGCAGTTCTTC. Its protein product is CASSQDRWLVNEQFF.

The V and J genes are TRBV20-1 and TRBJ2-3; TRBD2 aligns across 9 bases. Per germline, CDR1 DFQATT and CDR2 SNEGSKA (reference sequence). The V gene end was trimmed by 2 bases and the J gene end by 5 bases; junction bases not matched to a gene: 5. The CDR3 contains 14 residues. Here the CDR3 reads CSARSSGVGDTQYF. CDR3 bases: TGCAGTGCTAGATCTAGCGGGGTGGGAGATACGCAGTATTTT.

The V gene is TRBV7-9, the J gene TRBJ1-1; 10 positions agree with TRBD1. Germline assignment: CDR1 SEHNR and CDR2 FQNEAQ (reference sequence). The CDR3 is 17 residues long. J gave up 0 bases and V 3 bases, and 7 bases lay outside the gene matches. The CDR3 DNA reads TGTGCCAGCAGCTTTCCTCGGGACAGGGGCATGAACACTGAAGCTTTCTTT. Translating it yields CASSFPRDRGMNTEAFF.

The chain has TRBV27 and TRBJ2-7; 9 bases match TRBD1. CDR3 length: 15 amino acids. V was pared by 4 bases and J by 4 bases, with 8 bases of the junction left unmatched. CDR1 is MNHEY, CDR2 SMNVEV, per germline (reference sequence). CDR3 nucleotide sequence: TGTGCCAGCAGTTCCGAGGGACAGGGTTGGTACGAGCAGTACTTC. Its translation: CASSSEGQGWYEQYF.

The genes are TRBV5-1 and TRBJ2-2, with unresolved D. The CDR3 totals 14 residues. Trimming took off 1 base at V and 4 bases at J, with 8 bases between the two ends. CDR1 is SGHRS and CDR2 is YFSETQ in the germline V gene. The CDR3 coding sequence is TGCGCCAGCAGCTTGTTTATCGGCACCGGGGAGCTGTTTTTT. Translated, it gives CASSLFIGTGELFF.

The rearrangement joins TRBV9 to TRBJ1-1, with 8 bases lining up with TRBD1. Per germline, CDR1 SGDLS and CDR2 YYNGEE. V gave up 2 bases and J gave up 4 bases; unmatched junction bases: 10. The CDR3 is 16 residues long. The CDR3 region has the DNA TGTGCCAGCAGCGTCGGGAAAACAGGGGGTTTCACTGAAGCTTTCTTT. It codes for CASSVGKTGGFTEAFF.

This clonotype was counted only a few times. This chain links TRBV20-1 with TRBJ1-1, with a weak D call TRBD1 (6 bases). The CDR3 contains 14 residues. Germline values: CDR1 DFQATT, CDR2 SNEGSKA (reference sequence). V gave up 5 bases and J gave up 4 bases, with 17 bases separating them. For the CDR3, the DNA is TGCAGTGCTCCGGACAGCCTGGGGAGCACTGAAGCTTTCTTT. Amino acid sequence: CSAPDSLGSTEAFF.

The gene calls are TRBV4-2 and TRBJ2-1, with D hard to call. The CDR3 length is 14 residues. The V gene lost 0 bases and the J gene lost 6 bases, with 9 bases spanning the gap. Germline V gene sequence: CDR1 LGHNA, CDR2 YNFKEQ. Written as DNA, the CDR3 is TGTGCCAGCAGCCAAGACCGGGTCTCCAATGAGCAGTTCTTC. Protein: CASSQDRVSNEQFF.

This chain joins TRBV5-1 and TRBJ2-1; 9 nucleotides align to TRBD1. With V trimmed by 2 bases and J by 8 bases, 8 bases remained unmatched. Germline lookup yields CDR1 SGHRS and CDR2 YFSETQ. The CDR3 has 15 residues. CDR3 sequence: CASSLDRGRADEQFF. CDR3 coding DNA: TGCGCCAGCAGCTTAGACAGGGGGAGAGCCGATGAGCAGTTCTTC.

The chain employs TRBV20-1 and TRBJ2-5; 7 nucleotides align to TRBD2. Germline V CDR1 and CDR2: DFQATT, SNEGSKA (reference sequence). The CDR3 loop spans 11 amino acids. V was clipped by 6 bases and J by 2 bases; unmatched bases: 0. CDR3 nucleotides: TGCAGTGCGGGAGGGCAAGAGACCCAGTACTTC. It encodes CSAGGQETQYF.

The J gene is TRBJ1-4, the V gene TRBV11-2; D remains ambiguous. The V end was cut by 3 bases, the J end by 0 bases, with 8 bases between. Germline V gene sequence: CDR1 SGHAT, CDR2 FQNNGV. CDR3 size: 15 residues. The CDR3 sequence is CASSFELATNEKLFF. CDR3 nucleotide sequence: TGTGCCAGCAGCTTCGAACTTGCAACTAATGAAAAACTGTTTTTT.

The J gene is TRBJ1-1, the V gene TRBV20-1; the match to TRBD1 covers 7 bases. The CDR3 loop spans 13 amino acids. Germline CDR1 DFQATT, CDR2 SNEGSKA (reference sequence). V dropped 3 bases and J dropped 3; count of bases not matched to a gene: 4. This chain's CDR3 is CSASEGADTEAFF. As DNA, the CDR3 is TGCAGTGCTAGCGAGGGGGCGGACACTGAAGCTTTCTTT.

The chain uses TRBV6-2 or TRBV6-3 and TRBJ2-3; TRBD2 agrees at 9 bases. The germline CDR1 and CDR2 sequences are MNHEY and SVGEGT. The trim removed 1 base at V and 0 bases at J, leaving 5 bases unmatched. This CDR3 has 17 residues. Here the CDR3 reads CASSYWPTSGSTDTQYF. The CDR3 bases are TGTGCCAGCAGTTACTGGCCGACTAGCGGAAGCACAGATACGCAGTATTTT.

This sequence joins TRBV3-1 and TRBJ1-2; no clear D. Deletions cut 8 bases from V and 5 bases from J, with 12 bases between. The CDR3 covers 12 residues. Per the germline V gene, CDR1 is LGHDT and CDR2 is YNNKEL (reference sequence). This CDR3 reads CASEDRLYGYTF. The CDR3 DNA reads as TGTGCCAGCGAAGACCGCCTATATGGCTACACCTTC.

The chain joins TRBV12-3 or TRBV12-4 to TRBJ1-1; D unclear. This CDR3 region has 13 residues. Trimming shortened V by 7 bases and J by 1 base, and 10 bases separated the two germline ends. This CDR3 is CASTTRGNTEAFF. CDR3 DNA sequence: TGTGCCAGCACTACCCGGGGGAACACTGAAGCTTTCTTT.